A selection of T cell receptor beta chains follows, all from one sample in a study of monozygotic twins with inflammatory bowel disease. TCRdb re-called the 5' RACE reads, yielding one record per CDR3 amino acid sequence without DNA. This listing includes about 300,000 distinct CDR3 sequences. The specimen was blood. These receptor sequences come from a human donor with ulcerative colitis or Crohn's disease, or a healthy co-twin of an affected twin (not recorded which). Each CDR3 is given with its conserved first and last residue.

CDR3 length: 14
V gene: TRBV7-9
J gene: TRBJ2-7
CDR3 protein: CASSQLAGGIEQYF

CDR3 length: 18
V gene: TRBV3-1
J gene: TRBJ1-5
CDR3 protein: CASSGTTGAESSNQPQHF

CDR3 length: 14
V gene: TRBV7-9
J gene: TRBJ1-4
CDR3 protein: CASSSSLGGEKLFF

CDR3 length: 16
V gene: TRBV4-3
J gene: TRBJ2-6
CDR3 protein: CASSQGSGRGANVLTF

CDR3 length: 11
V gene: TRBV20-1
J gene: TRBJ2-7
CDR3 protein: CSASRGDAPYF

CDR3 length: 12
V gene: TRBV20-1
J gene: TRBJ1-5
CDR3 protein: CSATGGNQPQHF

CDR3 length: 15
V gene: TRBV28
J gene: TRBJ2-2
CDR3 protein: CASRGGRLHTGELFF

CDR3 length: 16
V gene: TRBV18
J gene: TRBJ2-3
CDR3 protein: CASSRQGSGGTDTQYF

CDR3 length: 14
V gene: TRBV7-8
J gene: TRBJ2-3
CDR3 protein: CASSSGGTPDTQYF

CDR3 length: 13
V gene: TRBV5-1
J gene: TRBJ1-5
CDR3 protein: CASSLERGQPQHF

CDR3 length: 15
V gene: TRBV30
J gene: TRBJ2-1
CDR3 protein: CAWSVLRETYNEQFF

CDR3 length: 11
V gene: TRBV12-3/TRBV12-4
J gene: TRBJ1-2
CDR3 protein: CASSDWVGYTF

CDR3 length: 14
V gene: TRBV25-1
J gene: TRBJ2-1
CDR3 protein: CASSEDTGSGKQFF

CDR3 length: 16
V gene: TRBV7-7
J gene: TRBJ2-6
CDR3 protein: CASSTGQGFGANVLTF

CDR3 length: 13
V gene: TRBV27
J gene: TRBJ2-5
CDR3 protein: CASSPPGAETQYF

CDR3 length: 12
V gene: TRBV5-5
J gene: TRBJ2-1
CDR3 protein: CASSWGEAPSFF

CDR3 length: 14
V gene: TRBV19
J gene: TRBJ2-1
CDR3 protein: CASSTGLYLGEQFF

CDR3 length: 12
V gene: TRBV9
J gene: TRBJ1-1
CDR3 protein: CASSAYGTAAFF

CDR3 length: 11
V gene: TRBV7-2
J gene: TRBJ2-5
CDR3 protein: CASSSGEGQYF

CDR3 length: 15
V gene: TRBV7-9
J gene: TRBJ1-1
CDR3 protein: CASSFLGTGNTEAFF

CDR3 length: 14
V gene: TRBV19
J gene: TRBJ2-5
CDR3 protein: CASSMAGGFETQYF

CDR3 length: 14
V gene: TRBV5-1
J gene: TRBJ1-1
CDR3 protein: CASSLRGMNTEAFF

CDR3 length: 15
V gene: TRBV19
J gene: TRBJ2-1
CDR3 protein: CASSFPGTPYNEQFF

CDR3 length: 17
V gene: TRBV5-4
J gene: TRBJ2-3
CDR3 protein: CASSPTPLAGGPDTQYF

CDR3 length: 14
V gene: TRBV7-9
J gene: TRBJ2-7
CDR3 protein: CASSLALAAYEQYF

CDR3 length: 15
V gene: TRBV7-8
J gene: TRBJ2-5
CDR3 protein: CASSVRTGDGETQYF

CDR3 length: 14
V gene: TRBV18
J gene: TRBJ2-1
CDR3 protein: CASSPADTSYEQFF

CDR3 length: 15
V gene: TRBV30
J gene: TRBJ2-3
CDR3 protein: CAWSEPSSYVDTQYF

CDR3 length: 14
V gene: TRBV6-5
J gene: TRBJ1-6
CDR3 protein: CASSLRGRESPLHF

CDR3 length: 18
V gene: TRBV29-1
J gene: TRBJ1-1
CDR3 protein: CSVENWQGAGGMNTEAFF

CDR3 length: 16
V gene: TRBV6-1
J gene: TRBJ1-6
CDR3 protein: CASSALKSSYNSPLHF

CDR3 length: 13
V gene: TRBV20-1
J gene: TRBJ2-7
CDR3 protein: CSPGIRSSYEQYF

CDR3 length: 14
V gene: TRBV19
J gene: TRBJ2-1
CDR3 protein: CASAPGQFYNEQFF